One and the same sample provided the 8 T cell receptor beta chains below, sequenced in a study of T cells in Graves' hyperthyroidism and ophthalmopathy. RNA transcripts gave rise to amplified TCR beta CDR3 regions. During a first-round RT-PCR of the TCR CDR3, the HTBI primer set was used. TCRdb ran MiXCR on the multiplex PCR reads and lists one entry per CDR3 protein. Among 350,000 or so distinct CDR3 sequences listed, about a sixth were seen once. The specimen was blood. These receptors all stem from a woman in her thirties or forties with Graves' ophthalmopathy.

This clonotype turned up a few times. V usage is TRBV2 and J usage is TRBJ1-5; unclear D gene. CDR1 is SNHLY, CDR2 FYNNEI, per germline. This CDR3 comprises 14 residues. V was shortened by 6 bases and J by 4 bases, with 13 bases between the two germline ends. The CDR3 DNA sequence: TGTGCCAGCAGCTCCGACGGGTGGAATCAGCCCCAGCATTTT. Protein product: CASSSDGWNQPQHF.

This clonotype appeared many times. This rearrangement joins TRBV20-1 to TRBJ2-7; D unresolved. V was shortened by 4 bases and J by 4 bases, with 14 bases between the two germline ends. CDR1 and CDR2 (germline): DFQATT, SNEGSKA (reference sequence). This CDR3 is 13 amino acids long. DNA for the CDR3: TGCAGTGCTATTGGGCACTTAGGGTACGAGCAGTACTTC. This sequence encodes CSAIGHLGYEQYF.

This clonotype was counted many times. The V gene is TRBV6-1, the J gene TRBJ2-7, with D hard to call. The V end lost 6 bases, the J end lost 3 bases, and 15 bases lay between the germline ends. Per germline, CDR1 MNHNS and CDR2 SASEGT. This CDR3 has 14 residues. CDR3 nucleotides: TGTGCCAGCAGCAGCTTCGGCGCACACTACGAGCAGTACTTC. Translation: CASSSFGAHYEQYF.

This clonotype was counted only a few times. V usage is TRBV30 and J usage is TRBJ2-5; TRBD2 aligns across 7 bases. Germline V gene sequence: CDR1 GTSNPN, CDR2 SVGIG (reference sequence). Trimming cost V 0 bases and J 5 bases; bases outside gene matches: 6. The CDR3 runs to 14 residues. Here the CDR3 DNA reads TGTGCCTGGAGTGTCCAGGCGGGAGTGGAGACCCAGTACTTC. Translation gives CAWSVQAGVETQYF.

This clonotype was found many times. The chain employs TRBV12-3 or TRBV12-4 and TRBJ2-5; 10 bases are shared with TRBD2. This CDR3 comprises 14 residues. V trimming: 9 bases; J trimming: 3 bases; junction bases outside the gene matches: 7. In DNA form, the CDR3 reads TGTGCCAGTTCGCTAGCGGGAGTAGAAGAGACCCAGTACTTC. This encodes CASSLAGVEETQYF.

Ten or more counts support this clonotype. This chain connects TRBV28 to TRBJ2-6, with D tentatively TRBD1 or TRBD2 (7 bases each). The length of the CDR3 is 15 residues. Germline CDR1 is MDHEN and CDR2 is SYDVKM. V dropped 7 bases and J dropped 2 bases, with 12 bases sitting between them. This CDR3 is CASTPGGAGANVLTF. The CDR3 nucleotides read TGTGCCAGCACACCAGGGGGGGCTGGGGCCAACGTCCTGACTTTC. The full variable domain, its missing parts supplied by reference TRBV28 and TRBJ2-6, is DVKVTQSSRYLVKRTGEKVFLECVQDMDHENMFWYRQDPGLGLRLIYFSYDVKMKEKGDIPEGYSVSREKKERFSLILESASTNQTSMYLCASTPGGAGANVLTFGAGSRLTVL.

This clonotype appeared many times. The V call is TRBV19, the J call TRBJ1-1; D might be TRBD1 (6 bases). CDR1 is LNHDA, CDR2 SQIVND, per germline (reference sequence). Between the trimmed V and J ends, which lost 9 bases and 1 base, there was a span of 15 bases. There are 14 residues in the CDR3. CDR3 residues: CASSQGIGNTEAFF. The CDR3 nucleotides read TGTGCCAGCAGCCAGGGGATTGGGAACACTGAAGCTTTCTTT. The full variable domain, with the rest looked up from reference TRBV19 and TRBJ1-1, is DGGITQSPKYLFRKEGQNVTLSCEQNLNHDAMYWYRQDPGQGLRLIYYSQIVNDFQKGDIAEGYSVSREKKESFPLTVTSAQKNPTAFYLCASSQGIGNTEAFFGQGTRLTVV.

This clonotype was seen at least ten times. The chain joins TRBV27 to TRBJ1-1; D gene uncertain. With 4 bases removed from V and 3 bases from J, the gap between germline ends came to 12 bases. Germline CDR1 and CDR2: MNHEY and SMNVEV (reference sequence). The CDR3 consists of 14 residues. The CDR3 DNA is TGTGCCAGCAGTTCGCGGCTAAGGGACACTGAAGCTTTCTTT. Translating gives CASSSRLRDTEAFF.